Listed below are T cell receptor beta chains from one sample, sequenced in a study of glioma-infiltrating T cells. MiXCR, applied by TCRdb to the multiplex PCR reads, yields one record per CDR3 protein. The sample contains some 130,000 distinct CDR3 sequences, 24% of which appear only once. The sequenced sample consisted of glioma tissue, nonneoplastic brain tissue, or PBMCs (not recorded which). Every receptor here comes from a human donor with low-grade glioma or glioblastoma, undergoing nonglioma brain surgery, or in good health (not recorded which). Both conserved end residues are part of each CDR3. Where a row states a size, it is once, few, many or the class of an expanded clone; other rows omit it.

j_gene | len | v_gene | abundance | CDR3aa
TRBJ1-5 | 13 | TRBV7-2 | many | CASADRQNQPQHF
TRBJ1-5 | 12 | TRBV28 | many | CASSFPDQPQHF
TRBJ2-1 | 13 | TRBV6-1 | many | CASSPPGTNEQFF
TRBJ2-1 | 15 | TRBV28 | few | CASSLGLFRGNEQFF
TRBJ2-1 | 15 | TRBV5-1 | few | CASSLVTSSYNEQFF
TRBJ2-2 | 16 | TRBV20-1 | NA | CSARASTGTNTGELFF
TRBJ2-5 | 15 | TRBV28 | few | CASSPTEDRGETQYF
TRBJ1-1 | 12 | TRBV6-1 | many | CASSSLLSKAFF
TRBJ1-2 | 12 | TRBV12-3/TRBV12-4 | NA | CASSGPSYGYTF
TRBJ2-5 | 14 | TRBV7-9 | few | CASSLGHARETQYF
TRBJ2-3 | 14 | TRBV6-6 | many | CASSYLGTDNTQYF
TRBJ2-1 | 14 | TRBV6-1 | many | CASGDREGANEQFF
TRBJ2-5 | 15 | TRBV15 | many | CATSRDRGFQETQYF
TRBJ1-5 | 14 | TRBV20-1 | many | CSAVGTDGNQPQHF
TRBJ2-3 | 15 | TRBV28 | NA | CASSLPGRGTDTQYF
TRBJ1-1 | 15 | TRBV14 | NA | CASGTSVFTGTEAFF
TRBJ1-4 | 14 | TRBV14 | few | CASSYEPGGEKLFF
TRBJ1-2 | 14 | TRBV5-4 | few | CASSPRDSTYGYTF
TRBJ2-3 | 13 | TRBV7-8 | once | CASSLARADTQYF
TRBJ2-5 | 17 | TRBV7-2 | many | CASSAPFSGPYQETQYF
TRBJ1-2 | 14 | TRBV4-1 | NA | CASSQDQNNYGYAF
TRBJ1-5 | 15 | TRBV7-6 | few | CASSEGPGGEQPQHF
TRBJ2-3 | 17 | TRBV6-6 | NA | CASSYSNLGGRADTQYF
TRBJ2-1 | 17 | TRBV7-7 | few | CASSLEYPGSSYNEQFF
TRBJ2-3 | 15 | TRBV19 | NA | CAGSPGLADTDTQYF
TRBJ1-1 | 15 | TRBV5-1 | NA | CASSEDSRVYTEAFF